The next 4 T cell receptor beta chains were all read from a single sample in a study of blood T cell repertoires in COVID-19. Sequencing was performed with immunoSEQ multiplex PCR; in TCRdb, only in-frame clones are kept and a portion is missing. This table has about 250,000 clones, 70% to 90% appearing once. The material sequenced was peripheral blood. These TCRs come from a man aged 45 to 65 with COVID-19, enrolled during active disease.

The chain joins TRBV29-1 to TRBJ1-5; TRBD1 aligns across 8 bases. CDR3 length: 14 residues. Germline V gene sequence: CDR1 SQVTM, CDR2 ANQGSEA. V gave up 5 bases and J gave up 5 bases; unmatched junction bases: 8. CDR3 in DNA: TGCAGCGTTCGAGGACAGGGCCACGATCAGCCCCAGCATTTT. It yields the protein CSVRGQGHDQPQHF.

The chain is built from TRBV21-1 and TRBJ2-1; TRBD1, the table's D call, lacks a check against the DNA. TRBV21-1 is termed a pseudogene. CDR3 length: 15 amino acids. The CDR3 region has the DNA TGTGCCAGCAGCAAAGTAGGGGGACCGTACAATGAGCAGTTCTTC. Translating it yields CASSKVGGPYNEQFF.

The chain has TRBV2 and TRBJ2-5; D unresolved. The germline gives CDR1 SNHLY, CDR2 FYNNEI. This CDR3 comprises 12 residues. Trimming removed 7 bases at V and 4 bases at J, with 10 bases between. The chain's CDR3 is CASIASRETQYF. The CDR3 coding sequence is TGTGCCAGCATCGCTAGTAGAGAGACCCAGTACTTC. The full variable domain, completed using reference TRBV2 and TRBJ2-5, is EPEVTQTPSHQVTQMGQEVILRCVPISNHLYFYWYRQILGQKVEFLVSFYNNEISEKSEIFDDQFSVERPDGSNFTLKIRSTKLEDSAMYFCASIASRETQYFGPGTRLLVL.

CDR3 protein: CASSQGQGGGELFF. DNA for the CDR3: TGTGCCAGCAGCCAAGGACAGGGCGGCGGGGAGCTGTTTTTT. J is TRBJ2-2 and V is TRBV16; TRBD1 matches 8 bases. Germline V CDR1 and CDR2: KGHSY, FQNENV. Trimming removed 2 bases from V and 7 bases from J; junction bases left unmatched: 3. This CDR3 contains 14 residues.